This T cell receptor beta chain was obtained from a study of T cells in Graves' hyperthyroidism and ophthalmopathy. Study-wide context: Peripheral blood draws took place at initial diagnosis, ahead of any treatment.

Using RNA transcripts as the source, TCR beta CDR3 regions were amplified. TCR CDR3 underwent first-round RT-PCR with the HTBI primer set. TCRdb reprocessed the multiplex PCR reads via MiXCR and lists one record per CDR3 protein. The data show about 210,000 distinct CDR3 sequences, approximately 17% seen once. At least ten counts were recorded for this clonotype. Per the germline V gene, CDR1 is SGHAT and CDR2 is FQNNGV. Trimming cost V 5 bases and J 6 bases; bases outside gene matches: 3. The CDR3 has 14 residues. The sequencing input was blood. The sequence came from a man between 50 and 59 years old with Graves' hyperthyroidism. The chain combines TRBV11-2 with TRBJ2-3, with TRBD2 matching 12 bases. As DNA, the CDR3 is TGTGCCAGCAGCCGACTAGCGGGAGAGGATACGCAGTATTTT. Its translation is CASSRLAGEDTQYF.